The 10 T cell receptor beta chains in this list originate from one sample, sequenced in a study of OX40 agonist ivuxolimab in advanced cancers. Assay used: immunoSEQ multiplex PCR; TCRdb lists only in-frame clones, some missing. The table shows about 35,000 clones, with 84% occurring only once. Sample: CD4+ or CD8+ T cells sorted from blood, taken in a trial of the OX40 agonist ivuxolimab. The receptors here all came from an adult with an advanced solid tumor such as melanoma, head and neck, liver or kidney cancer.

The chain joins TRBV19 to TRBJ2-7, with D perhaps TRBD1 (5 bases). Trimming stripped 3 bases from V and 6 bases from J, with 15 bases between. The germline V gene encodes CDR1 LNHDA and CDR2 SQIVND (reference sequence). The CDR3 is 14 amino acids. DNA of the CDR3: TGTGCCAGTAGTATCTCTTCAGGGATGGGCGAGCAGTACTTC. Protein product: CASSISSGMGEQYF.

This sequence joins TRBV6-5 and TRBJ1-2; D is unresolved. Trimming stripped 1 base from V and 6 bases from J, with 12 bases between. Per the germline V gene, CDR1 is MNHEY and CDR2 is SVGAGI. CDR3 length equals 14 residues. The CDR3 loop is CASSYLQRPHGYTF. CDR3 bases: TGTGCCAGCAGTTACTTACAGCGACCCCATGGCTACACCTTC.

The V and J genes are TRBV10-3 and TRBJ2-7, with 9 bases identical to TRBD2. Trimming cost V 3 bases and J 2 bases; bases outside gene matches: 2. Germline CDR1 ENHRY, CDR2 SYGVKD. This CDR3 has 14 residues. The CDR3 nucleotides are TGTGCCATCAGTGAAGCGGGGGGTGCCTACGAGCAGTACTTC. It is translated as CAISEAGGAYEQYF.

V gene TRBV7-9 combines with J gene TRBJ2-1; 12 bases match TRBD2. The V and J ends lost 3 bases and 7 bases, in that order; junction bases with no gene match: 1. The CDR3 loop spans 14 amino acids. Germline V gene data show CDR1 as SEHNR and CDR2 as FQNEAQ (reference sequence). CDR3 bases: TGTGCCAGCAGCTTGGGACTAGCGGGTAATGAGCAGTTCTTC. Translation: CASSLGLAGNEQFF.

The CDR3 DNA reads TGTGCCAGCAGCTTAGAGCTGGCCGGGGGGGTTGAAGCTTTCTTT. Encoded protein: CASSLELAGGVEAFF. The chain is built from TRBV7-9 and TRBJ1-1; a possible D gene is TRBD1 (5 bases). V was shortened by 1 base and J by 7 bases, with 16 bases between the two germline ends. This CDR3 is 15 amino acids long. Germline assignment: CDR1 SEHNR and CDR2 FQNEAQ (reference sequence).

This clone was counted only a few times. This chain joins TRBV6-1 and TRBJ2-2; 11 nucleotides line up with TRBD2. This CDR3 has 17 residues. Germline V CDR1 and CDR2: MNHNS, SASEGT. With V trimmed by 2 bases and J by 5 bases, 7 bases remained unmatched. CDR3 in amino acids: CASSETSGRGRTGELFF. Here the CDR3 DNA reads TGTGCCAGCAGTGAAACTAGCGGGAGAGGAAGGACCGGGGAGCTGTTTTTT.

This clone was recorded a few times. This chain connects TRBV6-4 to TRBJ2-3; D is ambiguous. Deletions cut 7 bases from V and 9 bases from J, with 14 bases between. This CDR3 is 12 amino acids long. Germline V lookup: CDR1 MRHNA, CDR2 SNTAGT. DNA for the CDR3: TGTGCCAGCACCCGGCCACAGAGAACGCAGTATTTT. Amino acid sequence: CASTRPQRTQYF.

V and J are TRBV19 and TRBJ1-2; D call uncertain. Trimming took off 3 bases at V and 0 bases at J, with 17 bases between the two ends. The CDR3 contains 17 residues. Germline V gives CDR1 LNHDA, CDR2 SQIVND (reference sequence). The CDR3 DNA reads TGTGCCAGTAGTATCCTCCCCGGGGAGTTAGCTAACTATGGCTACACCTTC. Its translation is CASSILPGELANYGYTF.

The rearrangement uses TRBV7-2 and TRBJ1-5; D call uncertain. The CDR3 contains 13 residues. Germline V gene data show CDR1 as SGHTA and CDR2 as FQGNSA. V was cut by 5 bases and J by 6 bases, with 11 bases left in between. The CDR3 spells CASSADGIQPQHF. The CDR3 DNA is TGTGCCAGCAGCGCGGACGGTATTCAGCCCCAGCATTTT.

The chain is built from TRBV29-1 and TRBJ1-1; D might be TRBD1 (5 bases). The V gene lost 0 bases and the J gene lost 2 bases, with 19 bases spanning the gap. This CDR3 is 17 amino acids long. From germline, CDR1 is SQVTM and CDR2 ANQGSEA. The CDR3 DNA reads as TGCAGCGTTGAAGAGATGTGGGGGACCAGATTAAACACTGAAGCTTTCTTT. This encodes CSVEEMWGTRLNTEAFF.